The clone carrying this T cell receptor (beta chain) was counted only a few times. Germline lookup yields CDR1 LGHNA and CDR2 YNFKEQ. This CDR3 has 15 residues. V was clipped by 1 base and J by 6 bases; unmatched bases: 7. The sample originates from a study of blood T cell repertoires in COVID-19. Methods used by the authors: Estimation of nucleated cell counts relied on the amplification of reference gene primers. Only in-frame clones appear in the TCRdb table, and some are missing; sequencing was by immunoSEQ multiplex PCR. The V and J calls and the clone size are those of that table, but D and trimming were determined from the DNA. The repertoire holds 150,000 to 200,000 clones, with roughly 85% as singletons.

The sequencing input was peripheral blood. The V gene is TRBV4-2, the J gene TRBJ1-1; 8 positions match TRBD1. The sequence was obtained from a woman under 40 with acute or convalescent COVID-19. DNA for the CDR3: TGTGCCAGCAGCCAAGTAGCAGGGGGCATTCCTGAAGCTTTCTTT. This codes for CASSQVAGGIPEAFF.